The 26 T cell receptor beta chains in this list originate from one sample, sequenced in a study of T cell responses to AZD1222 COVID-19 vaccine. Repertoires were generated with immunoSEQ multiplex PCR, while TCRdb's copy carries only in-frame clones and drops some. The profile shows roughly 87,000 clones, around nine tenths of them singletons. This specimen consisted of peripheral blood, obtained 28 days after the second AZD1222 dose. These TCRs come from an adult who received the AZD1222 COVID-19 vaccine.

V and J are TRBV5-6 and TRBJ2-1, with TRBD2 identical over 8 bases. CDR3 size: 16 residues. V lost 3 bases and J lost 5; bases outside the gene matches: 10. Germline values: CDR1 SGHDT, CDR2 YYEEEE. The CDR3, as DNA: TGTGCCAGCAGCTGGGGACTAGACGGCCCCCACAATGAGCAGTTCTTC. Amino acids: CASSWGLDGPHNEQFF.

This chain uses TRBV4-1 with TRBJ2-3, with a tentative D call TRBD1 (5 bases). V lost 1 base to trimming and J lost 5 bases, with 19 bases between them. Per germline, CDR1 MGHRA and CDR2 YSYEKL. This CDR3 is 17 amino acids long. The CDR3 DNA follows: TGCGCCAGCAGCCAAGTCTTAGTCGCAGGAAGGGGAGATACGCAGTATTTT. Encoded protein: CASSQVLVAGRGDTQYF.

V and J are TRBV9 and TRBJ1-1; the match to TRBD1 covers 7 bases. The junction had 7 bases not matched to a gene; V was cut back by 3 bases and J by 2 bases. The CDR3 loop spans 15 amino acids. Germline loops: CDR1 SGDLS, CDR2 YYNGEE. The CDR3 region is CASSAYRGSNTEAFF. The CDR3 DNA reads TGTGCCAGCAGCGCCTACAGGGGATCTAACACTGAAGCTTTCTTT.

The J gene is TRBJ1-1, the V gene TRBV7-3, with 8 nucleotides matching TRBD1. The CDR3 runs 15 residues. Germline V gene sequence: CDR1 SGHTA, CDR2 FQGTGA. Germline trimming cut 5 bases from V and 1 base from J; bases unmatched to any gene: 6. The CDR3 reads CASSKTGVRNTEAFF. CDR3 sequence (DNA): TGTGCCAGCAGCAAGACAGGGGTCCGGAACACTGAAGCTTTCTTT.

The rearrangement uses TRBV13 and TRBJ1-4, with 10 bases fitting TRBD1. V trimming: 3 bases; J trimming: 8 bases; junction bases outside the gene matches: 6. The CDR3 totals 15 residues. Germline assignment: CDR1 PRHDT and CDR2 FYEKMQ (reference sequence). CDR3 bases: TGTGCCAGCAGCTTGGGGACAGGGGATATCGAAAAACTGTTTTTT. It translates to CASSLGTGDIEKLFF.

J is TRBJ1-2 and V is TRBV27; D possibly corresponds to TRBD1 (5 bases). V shed 4 bases and J shed 5 bases, with 17 bases lying between them. The CDR3 totals 15 residues. Per the germline V gene, CDR1 is MNHEY and CDR2 is SMNVEV (reference sequence). The CDR3 here is CASSSIGGGVYGYTF. CDR3 in DNA: TGTGCCAGCAGTTCCATTGGGGGAGGGGTTTATGGCTACACCTTC.

The V and J genes are TRBV27 and TRBJ1-5; D ambiguous. The CDR3 has 17 amino acids. Germline CDR1 is MNHEY and CDR2 is SMNVEV (reference sequence). Trimming took 2 bases from V and 0 from J, leaving 14 bases between them. Here the CDR3 reads CASSLKGSGISNQPQHF. CDR3 nucleotides: TGTGCCAGCAGTTTAAAGGGTTCGGGGATTAGCAATCAGCCCCAGCATTTT.

On this clone: The junction shows a germline mismatch at one end, possibly a read error. The CDR3 sequence is CASSGQGRQPQHF. For the CDR3, the DNA is TGTGCTAGCAGCGGACAGGGAAGACAGCCCCAGCATTTT. V and J are TRBV7-7 and TRBJ1-5; TRBD1 matches 8 bases. This CDR3 is built from 13 residues. From germline, CDR1 is SSHAT and CDR2 FNYEAQ (reference sequence).

The J gene is TRBJ1-3, the V gene TRBV30; D gene uncertain. Germline loops: CDR1 GTSNPN, CDR2 SVGIG (reference sequence). V lost 0 bases and J 8 bases, leaving 5 bases between the germline ends. The CDR3 has 11 residues. The CDR3 spells CAWSVMDTIYF. Here the CDR3 DNA reads TGTGCCTGGAGTGTAATGGACACCATATATTTT.

The V and J genes are TRBV6-5 and TRBJ2-7, with 7 bases matching TRBD2. V lost 3 bases to trimming and J lost 0 bases; unmatched junction nucleotides: 5. The CDR3 is made up of 15 amino acids. From germline, CDR1 is MNHEY and CDR2 SVGAGI. Here the CDR3 DNA reads TGTGCCAGCAGTTATCGGGGACTAAGCTCCTACGAGCAGTACTTC. It translates to CASSYRGLSSYEQYF.

This clone has a single count. The chain has TRBV12-3 or TRBV12-4 and TRBJ2-1; unclear D gene. CDR3 size: 11 residues. V dropped 11 bases and J dropped 0 bases, with 5 bases sitting between them. As DNA, the CDR3 is TGTGCCTCTCGCTCCTACAATGAGCAGTTCTTC. Translated, it gives CASRSYNEQFF.

The chain links TRBV12-3 or TRBV12-4 to TRBJ1-1; 7 bases align to TRBD1. V gave up 1 base and J gave up 8 bases; unmatched junction bases: 4. The CDR3 contains 13 residues. Written as DNA, the CDR3 is TGTGCCAGCAGTTTAGTTGGGGACAGAGAAGCTTTCTTT. Translated, it gives CASSLVGDREAFF.

The gene calls are TRBV30 and TRBJ2-7, with D unresolved. This CDR3 comprises 16 residues. The V and J ends lost 4 bases and 2 bases respectively, with 21 bases between them. Germline loops: CDR1 GTSNPN, CDR2 SVGIG (reference sequence). The CDR3 protein is CAWKSDGRLGTYEQYF. The CDR3 coding sequence is TGTGCCTGGAAATCTGACGGCCGCCTTGGGACCTACGAGCAGTACTTC.

The rearrangement links TRBV28 to TRBJ2-7; 8 bases map to TRBD1. The CDR3 totals 14 residues. J lost 6 bases, V lost 2 bases, and 6 bases had no gene match. Germline V gives CDR1 MDHEN, CDR2 SYDVKM. The CDR3 sequence: CASSLKTGEREQYF. CDR3 DNA sequence: TGTGCCAGCAGTTTAAAGACAGGGGAACGCGAGCAGTACTTC.

A few counts support this clone. For the CDR3, the DNA is TGTGCCACCAGCGATGACAGGAACACTGAAGCTTTCTTT. This gives the protein CATSDDRNTEAFF. The rearrangement uses TRBV15 and TRBJ1-1, with D tentatively TRBD1 (5 bases). V gave up 5 bases and J gave up 1 base, with 8 bases separating them. The V gene's germline CDR1 is LNHNV and CDR2 YYDKDF (reference sequence). There are 13 residues in the CDR3.

The chain has TRBV28 and TRBJ1-5; D not resolved. The CDR3 sequence is 13 residues long. Germline values: CDR1 MDHEN, CDR2 SYDVKM. V shed 5 bases and J shed 0 bases, with 5 bases lying between them. The CDR3 DNA reads TGTGCCAGCAGTCGTTATAGCAATCAGCCCCAGCATTTT. Protein product: CASSRYSNQPQHF.

This chain joins TRBV12-3 or TRBV12-4 and TRBJ2-7; no firm D call. The CDR3 spans 13 residues. V lost 2 bases to trimming and J lost 2 bases, with 7 bases between them. CDR3 DNA: TGTGCCAGCAGTTTATTCACGACCTACGAGCAGTACTTC. Amino acid sequence: CASSLFTTYEQYF.

The chain is built from TRBV7-2 and TRBJ1-3, with a weak D call TRBD1 (5 bases). The germline CDR1 and CDR2 sequences are SGHTA and FQGNSA. The V and J ends lost 6 bases and 0 bases respectively, with 12 bases between them. This CDR3 has 15 amino acids. The CDR3: CASSRQLSSGNTIYF. CDR3 coding DNA: TGTGCCAGCAGTAGACAGCTCAGCTCTGGAAACACCATATATTTT.

This clone has a single count. J is TRBJ1-2 and V is TRBV3-1 (or the pseudogene TRBV3-2), with TRBD1 matching over 10 bases. The CDR3 is made up of 14 amino acids. CDR1 and CDR2 from the germline V gene are LGHDT and YNNKEL (reference sequence). The V segment lost 4 bases and the J segment 8 bases; nucleotides outside the gene matches: 7. Written as DNA, the CDR3 is TGTGCCAGCAGCCGTTCCGGGACAGGGGAAGGCTACACCTTC. It translates to CASSRSGTGEGYTF.

The V and J genes are TRBV5-1 and TRBJ1-6, with a weak D call TRBD1 (6 bases). V was clipped by 4 bases and J by 5 bases, with 16 bases between them. CDR1 and CDR2 from the germline V gene are SGHRS and YFSETQ. The CDR3 has 16 amino acids. The CDR3, as DNA: TGCGCCAGCAGCCTTCGGGAACAGGGAAATAATTCACCCCTCCACTTT. Translation gives CASSLREQGNNSPLHF.

The chain links TRBV11-3 to TRBJ2-7, with D possibly being TRBD1 or TRBD2 (6 bases each). This CDR3 has 14 residues. Trimming removed 5 bases at V and 2 bases at J, with 13 bases between. Germline assignment: CDR1 SGHNT and CDR2 YENEEA. CDR3 loop: CASSLRGQAYEQYF. Here the CDR3 DNA reads TGTGCCAGCAGCCTCCGGGGGCAGGCCTACGAGCAGTACTTC.

This clone showed up just a few times. The chain recombines TRBV4-2 with TRBJ1-1, with unresolved D. The CDR3 totals 15 residues. V lost 3 bases and J lost 1, with 12 bases in between. Germline V gene data show CDR1 as LGHNA and CDR2 as YNFKEQ. The CDR3 DNA reads TGTGCCAGCAGCCACGCTCGGGCGGCGAACACTGAAGCTTTCTTT. It is translated as CASSHARAANTEAFF.

This chain uses TRBV3-1 (or the pseudogene TRBV3-2) with TRBJ2-3; 13 nucleotides agree with TRBD2. The CDR3 has 17 residues. The germline gives CDR1 LGHDT, CDR2 YNNKEL (reference sequence). With V trimmed by 4 bases and J by 0 bases, 4 bases remained unmatched. The CDR3 region is CASSRTSGGTSTDTQYF. The DNA for the CDR3 is TGTGCCAGCAGCCGGACTAGCGGGGGAACTAGCACAGATACGCAGTATTTT.

The V and J genes are TRBV7-2 and TRBJ1-4, with no clear D. V shed 3 bases and J shed 0 bases, with 8 bases lying between them. This CDR3 contains 15 residues. Germline-derived CDR1 and CDR2 are SGHTA and FQGNSA. Here the CDR3 reads CASSLRATTNEKLFF. Written as DNA, the CDR3 is TGTGCCAGCAGCTTGAGGGCAACAACTAATGAAAAACTGTTTTTT.

V and J are TRBV21-1 and TRBJ2-2. TRBV21-1 is reported as a pseudogene. The CDR3 has 14 amino acids. The CDR3 region has the DNA TGTGCCAGCAGCAAAGCGATAAACACCGGGGAGCTGTTTTTT. It translates to CASSKAINTGELFF.

The chain recombines TRBV3-1 (or the pseudogene TRBV3-2) with TRBJ1-6; D perhaps matches TRBD1 (5 bases). The CDR3 is 16 amino acids. The V and J ends lost 5 bases and 7 bases respectively, with 18 bases between them. The germline CDR1 and CDR2 sequences are LGHDT and YNNKEL (reference sequence). The CDR3 protein is CASSSYGAGGNSPLHF. The DNA of the CDR3 is TGTGCCAGCAGCTCCTATGGGGCCGGGGGGAATTCACCCCTCCACTTT.